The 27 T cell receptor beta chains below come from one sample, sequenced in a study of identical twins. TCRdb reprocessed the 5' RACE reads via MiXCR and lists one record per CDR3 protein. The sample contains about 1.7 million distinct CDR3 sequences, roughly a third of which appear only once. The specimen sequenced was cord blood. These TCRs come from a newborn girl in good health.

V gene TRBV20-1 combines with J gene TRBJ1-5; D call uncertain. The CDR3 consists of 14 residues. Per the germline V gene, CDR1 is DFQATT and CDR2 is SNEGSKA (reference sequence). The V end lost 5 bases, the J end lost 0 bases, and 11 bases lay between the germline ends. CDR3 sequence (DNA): TGCAGTGCTCGGAACCGCTATAGCAATCAGCCCCAGCATTTT. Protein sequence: CSARNRYSNQPQHF.

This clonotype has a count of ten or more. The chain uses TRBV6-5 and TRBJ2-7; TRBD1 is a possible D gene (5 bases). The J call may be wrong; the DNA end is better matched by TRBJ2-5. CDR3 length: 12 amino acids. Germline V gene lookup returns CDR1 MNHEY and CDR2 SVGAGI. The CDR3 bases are TGTGCCAGCAGTTACAGGGGTCAGACCCAGTACTTC. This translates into CASSYRGQTQYF.

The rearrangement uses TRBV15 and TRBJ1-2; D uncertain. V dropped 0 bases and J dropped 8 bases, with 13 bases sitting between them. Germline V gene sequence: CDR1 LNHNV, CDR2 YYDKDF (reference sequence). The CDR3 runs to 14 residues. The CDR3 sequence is CATSRDPLLPGYTF. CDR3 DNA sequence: TGTGCCACCAGCAGAGATCCCCTTTTGCCAGGCTACACCTTC.

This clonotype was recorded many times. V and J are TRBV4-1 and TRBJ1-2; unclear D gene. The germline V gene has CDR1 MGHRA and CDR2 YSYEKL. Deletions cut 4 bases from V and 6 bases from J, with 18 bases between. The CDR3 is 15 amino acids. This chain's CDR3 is CASSRGEWGSDGYTF. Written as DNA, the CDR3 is TGCGCCAGCAGCCGCGGCGAATGGGGATCGGATGGCTACACCTTC.

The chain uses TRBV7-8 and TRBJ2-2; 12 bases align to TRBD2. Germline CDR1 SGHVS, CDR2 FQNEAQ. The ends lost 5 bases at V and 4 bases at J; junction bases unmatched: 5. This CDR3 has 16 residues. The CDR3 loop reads CASSQLAGGVTGELFF. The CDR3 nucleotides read TGTGCCAGCAGCCAGCTAGCGGGAGGGGTCACCGGGGAGCTGTTTTTT.

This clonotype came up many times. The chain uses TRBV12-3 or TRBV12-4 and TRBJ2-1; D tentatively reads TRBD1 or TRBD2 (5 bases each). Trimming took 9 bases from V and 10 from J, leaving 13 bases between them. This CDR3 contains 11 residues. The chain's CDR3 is CASTFGTEQFF. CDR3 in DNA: TGTGCCAGTACCTTCGGGACGGAGCAGTTCTTC.

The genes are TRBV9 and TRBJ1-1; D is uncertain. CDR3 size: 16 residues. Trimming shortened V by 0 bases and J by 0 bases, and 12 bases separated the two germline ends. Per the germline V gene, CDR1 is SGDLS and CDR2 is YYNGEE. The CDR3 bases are TGTGCCAGCAGCGTAGCCGCAGTCACTTTGAACACTGAAGCTTTCTTT. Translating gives CASSVAAVTLNTEAFF.

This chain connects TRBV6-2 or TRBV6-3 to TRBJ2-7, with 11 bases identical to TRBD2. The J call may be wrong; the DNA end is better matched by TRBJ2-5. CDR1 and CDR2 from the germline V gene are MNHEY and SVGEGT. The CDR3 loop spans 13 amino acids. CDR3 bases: TGTGCCGGGAGACTAGCGGGAACAGAGACCCAGTACTTC. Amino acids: CAGRLAGTETQYF.

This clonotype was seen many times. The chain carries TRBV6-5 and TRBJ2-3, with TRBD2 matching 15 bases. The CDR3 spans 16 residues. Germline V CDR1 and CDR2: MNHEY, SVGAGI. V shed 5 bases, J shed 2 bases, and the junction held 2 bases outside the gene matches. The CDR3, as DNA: TGTGCCAGCAGTGGACTAGCGGGAGGGAACACAGATACGCAGTATTTT. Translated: CASSGLAGGNTDTQYF.

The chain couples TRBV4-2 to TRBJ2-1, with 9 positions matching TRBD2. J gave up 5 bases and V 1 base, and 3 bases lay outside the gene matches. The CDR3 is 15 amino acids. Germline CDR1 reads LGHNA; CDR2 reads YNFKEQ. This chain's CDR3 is CASSQGGTSHNEQFF. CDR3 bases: TGTGCCAGCAGCCAAGGCGGGACTAGCCACAATGAGCAGTTCTTC.

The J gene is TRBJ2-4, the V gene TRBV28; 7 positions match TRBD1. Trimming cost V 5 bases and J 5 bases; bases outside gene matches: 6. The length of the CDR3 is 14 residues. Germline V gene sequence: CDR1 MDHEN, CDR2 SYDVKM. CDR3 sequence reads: CASSLTGSQNIQYF. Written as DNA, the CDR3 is TGTGCCAGCAGTCTGACAGGGTCCCAAAACATTCAGTACTTC.

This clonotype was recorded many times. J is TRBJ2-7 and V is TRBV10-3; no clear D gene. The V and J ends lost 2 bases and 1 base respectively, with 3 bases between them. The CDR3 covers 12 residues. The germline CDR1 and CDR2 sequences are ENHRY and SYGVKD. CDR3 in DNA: TGTGCCATCAGTGAGGGGTCCTACGAGCAGTACTTC. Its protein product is CAISEGSYEQYF.

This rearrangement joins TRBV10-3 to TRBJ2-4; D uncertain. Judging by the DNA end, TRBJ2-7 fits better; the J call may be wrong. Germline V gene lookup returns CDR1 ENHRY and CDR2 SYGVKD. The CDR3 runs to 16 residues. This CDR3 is CAISDLRQDGLGEQYF. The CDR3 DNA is TGTGCCATCAGTGACCTTCGTCAGGACGGGTTAGGCGAGCAGTACTTC.

The CDR3 bases are TGCAGCGTTGGACCCTACTACAGGGATGGCTACACCTTC. Translated: CSVGPYYRDGYTF. This chain uses TRBV29-1 with TRBJ1-2; D perhaps matches TRBD1 (6 bases). The length of the CDR3 is 13 residues. The germline CDR1 and CDR2 sequences are SQVTM and ANQGSEA. V was cut by 4 bases and J by 6 bases, with 15 bases left in between. The full variable domain, in which reference TRBV29-1 and TRBJ1-2 provide the parts outside the CDR3, is SAVISQKPSRDICQRGTSLTIQCQVDSQVTMMFWYRQQPGQSLTLIATANQGSEATYESGFVIDKFPISRPNLTFSTLTVSNMSPEDSSIYLCSVGPYYRDGYTFGSGTRLTVV.

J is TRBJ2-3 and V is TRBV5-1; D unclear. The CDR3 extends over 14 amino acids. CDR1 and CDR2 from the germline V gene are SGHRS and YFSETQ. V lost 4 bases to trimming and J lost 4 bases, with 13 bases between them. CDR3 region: CASSDSGSADTQYF. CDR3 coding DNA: TGCGCCAGCAGCGATTCAGGAAGTGCAGATACGCAGTATTTT.

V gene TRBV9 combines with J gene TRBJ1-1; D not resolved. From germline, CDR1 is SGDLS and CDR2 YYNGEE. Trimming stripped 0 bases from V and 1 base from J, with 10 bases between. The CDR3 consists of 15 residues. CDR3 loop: CASSVEAMQNTEAFF. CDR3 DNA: TGTGCCAGCAGCGTAGAGGCGATGCAGAACACTGAAGCTTTCTTT. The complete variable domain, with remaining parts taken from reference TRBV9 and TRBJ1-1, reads DSGVTQTPKHLITATGQRVTLRCSPRSGDLSVYWYQQSLDQGLQFLIQYYNGEERAKGNILERFSAQQFPDLHSELNLSSLELGDSALYFCASSVEAMQNTEAFFGQGTRLTVV.

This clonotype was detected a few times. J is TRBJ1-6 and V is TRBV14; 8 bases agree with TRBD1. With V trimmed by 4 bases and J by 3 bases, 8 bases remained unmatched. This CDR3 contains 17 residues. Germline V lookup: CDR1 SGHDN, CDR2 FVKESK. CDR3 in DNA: TGTGCCAGCAGCCCAACCCCAGACAGGGGCTATAATTCACCCCTCCACTTT. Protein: CASSPTPDRGYNSPLHF. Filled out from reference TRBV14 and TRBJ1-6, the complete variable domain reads EAGVTQFPSHSVIEKGQTVTLRCDPISGHDNLYWYRRVMGKEIKFLLHFVKESKQDESGMPNNRFLAERTGGTYSTLKVQPAELEDSGVYFCASSPTPDRGYNSPLHFGNGTRLTVT.

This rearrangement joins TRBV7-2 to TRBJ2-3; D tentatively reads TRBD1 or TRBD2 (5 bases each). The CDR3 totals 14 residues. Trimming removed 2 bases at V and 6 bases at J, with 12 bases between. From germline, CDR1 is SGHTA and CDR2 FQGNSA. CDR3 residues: CASSLLGVQDTQYF. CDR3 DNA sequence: TGTGCCAGCAGCTTATTGGGGGTGCAGGATACGCAGTATTTT. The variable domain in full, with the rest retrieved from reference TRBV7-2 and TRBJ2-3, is GAGVSQSPSNKVTEKGKDVELRCDPISGHTALYWYRQSLGQGLEFLIYFQGNSAPDKSGLPSDRFSAERTGGSVSTLTIQRTQQEDSAVYLCASSLLGVQDTQYFGPGTRLTVL.

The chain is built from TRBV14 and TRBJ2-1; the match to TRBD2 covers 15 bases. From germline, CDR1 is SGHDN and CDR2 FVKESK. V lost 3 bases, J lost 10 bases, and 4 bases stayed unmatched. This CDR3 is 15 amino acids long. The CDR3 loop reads CASSQGLAGGFEQFF. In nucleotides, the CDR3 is TGTGCCAGCAGCCAGGGACTAGCGGGAGGTTTCGAGCAGTTCTTC.

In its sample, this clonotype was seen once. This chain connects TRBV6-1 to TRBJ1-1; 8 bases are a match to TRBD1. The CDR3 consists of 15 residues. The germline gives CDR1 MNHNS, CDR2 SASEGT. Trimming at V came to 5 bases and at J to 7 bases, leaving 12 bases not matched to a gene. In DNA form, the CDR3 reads TGTGCCAGCAGTCCTATTTCCAGGGGGCCGGGTGAAGCTTTCTTT. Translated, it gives CASSPISRGPGEAFF.

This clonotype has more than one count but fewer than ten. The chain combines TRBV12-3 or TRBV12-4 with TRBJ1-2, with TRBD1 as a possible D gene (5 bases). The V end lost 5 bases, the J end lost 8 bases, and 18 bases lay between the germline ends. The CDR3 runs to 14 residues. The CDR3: CASSPHGGSGGYTF. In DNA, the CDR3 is TGTGCCAGCAGTCCCCATGGGGGGTCGGGCGGCTACACCTTC.

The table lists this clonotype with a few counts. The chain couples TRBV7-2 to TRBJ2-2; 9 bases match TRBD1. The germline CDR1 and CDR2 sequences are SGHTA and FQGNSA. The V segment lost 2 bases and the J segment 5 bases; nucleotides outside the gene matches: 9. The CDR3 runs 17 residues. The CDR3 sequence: CASSLRPGQGQTGELFF. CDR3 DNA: TGTGCCAGCAGCTTAAGGCCGGGACAGGGTCAAACCGGGGAGCTGTTTTTT.

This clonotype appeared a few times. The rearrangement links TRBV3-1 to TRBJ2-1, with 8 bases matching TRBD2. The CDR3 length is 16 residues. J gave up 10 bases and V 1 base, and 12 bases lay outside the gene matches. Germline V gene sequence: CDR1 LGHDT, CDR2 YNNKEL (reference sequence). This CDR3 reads CASSQVSASGFWEQFF. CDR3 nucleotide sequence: TGTGCCAGCAGCCAAGTTTCGGCTAGCGGGTTCTGGGAGCAGTTCTTC.

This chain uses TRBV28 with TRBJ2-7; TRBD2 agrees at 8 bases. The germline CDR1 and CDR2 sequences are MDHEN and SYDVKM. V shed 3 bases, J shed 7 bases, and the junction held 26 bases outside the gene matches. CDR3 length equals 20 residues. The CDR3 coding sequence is TGTGCCAGCAGTTTCTGGTTCATTCCCCCCGGGACTAGGCCCTACAATGAGCAGTACTTC. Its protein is CASSFWFIPPGTRPYNEQYF.

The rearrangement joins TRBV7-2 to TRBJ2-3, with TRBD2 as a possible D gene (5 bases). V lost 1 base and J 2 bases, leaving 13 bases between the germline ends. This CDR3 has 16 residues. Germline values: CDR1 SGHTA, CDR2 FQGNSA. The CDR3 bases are TGTGCCAGCAGCTTAGAATGGGGAGTATTCACAGATACGCAGTATTTT. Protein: CASSLEWGVFTDTQYF.

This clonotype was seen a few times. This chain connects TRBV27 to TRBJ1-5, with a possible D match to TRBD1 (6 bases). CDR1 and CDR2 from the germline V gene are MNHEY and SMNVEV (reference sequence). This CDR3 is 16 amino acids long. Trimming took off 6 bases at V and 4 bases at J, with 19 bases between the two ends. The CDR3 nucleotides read TGTGCCAGCAGCCCCCTGACCGGGACATCAAATCAGCCCCAGCATTTT. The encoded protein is CASSPLTGTSNQPQHF.

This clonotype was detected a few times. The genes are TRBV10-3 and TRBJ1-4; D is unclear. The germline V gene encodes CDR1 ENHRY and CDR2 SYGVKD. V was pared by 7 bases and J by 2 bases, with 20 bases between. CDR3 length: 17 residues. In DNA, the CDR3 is TGTGCCATCACTCTGAGGCACACCCACACGACTAATGAAAAACTGTTTTTT. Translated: CAITLRHTHTTNEKLFF.